These 15 T cell receptor beta chains were sequenced from one sample in a study of T-cell reconstitution after alpha-beta-depleted transplantation in children (TCRdb year 2016). The sample's treatment or condition, from its label and the paper: allogeneic hematopoietic cell transplantation with graft depleted of TCRalphabeta T cells and CD19 B cells. Preparation of the library involved PCR. The instrument given in TCRdb is Illumina HiSeq 2500. To normalize quantification of the TCRbeta repertoire, the TCR libraries were built with molecular barcoding that relied on unique molecular identifiers. TCRdb ran its own pipeline on the public reads, namely fastp trimming at Q25 and MiXCR clone calling, and kept in-frame beta chains. Here each entry gathers all rows of one CDR3 protein and keeps the most common genes and DNA. Counted in this sample were around 700,000 distinct CDR3 sequences; about an eighth of them appeared once. The ten largest clonotypes hold 0.79% of the sample.

The sample in question was PBMCs, obtained before TCRalphabeta/CD19-depleted stem cell transplant. Source of these receptors: a girl aged 2-15 years with congenital amegakaryocytic thrombocytopenia, due to receive a stem cell transplant.

This clonotype was recorded a few times. This rearrangement joins TRBV28 to TRBJ2-5; no reliable D call. This CDR3 is built from 19 residues. From germline, CDR1 is MDHEN and CDR2 SYDVKM. V lost 2 bases to trimming and J lost 0 bases, with 22 bases between them. The chain's CDR3 is CASSLDTLWTYKYQETQYF. CDR3 DNA: TGTGCCAGCAGTTTAGACACCCTATGGACCTACAAGTACCAAGAGACCCAGTACTTC.

This chain links TRBV5-1 with TRBJ2-7; 12 bases match TRBD2. Germline trimming cut 1 base from V and 0 bases from J; bases unmatched to any gene: 8. Germline loops: CDR1 SGHRS, CDR2 YFSETQ. The CDR3 is 18 amino acids. The CDR3 spells CASSLTRQTSGGSYEQYF. CDR3 nucleotide sequence: TGCGCCAGCAGCTTGACACGTCAGACTAGCGGGGGCTCCTACGAGCAGTACTTC.

This chain connects TRBV5-1 to TRBJ2-4; TRBD1 is a possible D gene (7 bases). V was shortened by 3 bases and J by 9 bases, with 16 bases between the two germline ends. Germline V gene sequence: CDR1 SGHRS, CDR2 YFSETQ. This CDR3 spans 14 amino acids. In DNA form, the CDR3 reads TGCGCCAGCAGCTCGACAGGGACTGTAGGCATTCAGTACTTC. Translation: CASSSTGTVGIQYF.

This clonotype occurred a few times. This chain joins TRBV20-1 and TRBJ2-7, with D possibly being TRBD1 (5 bases). V was trimmed by 6 bases and J by 6 bases, leaving 18 bases between them. This CDR3 has 13 residues. The germline CDR1 and CDR2 sequences are DFQATT and SNEGSKA (reference sequence). The CDR3 is CSARHATVSEQYF. The CDR3 DNA is TGCAGTGCCCGACACGCGACAGTTTCCGAGCAGTACTTC.

The chain is built from TRBV20-1 and TRBJ2-5; D is uncertain. CDR3 size: 15 residues. Trimming left V 0 bases short and J 5 bases short, with 16 bases between. Germline CDR1 reads DFQATT; CDR2 reads SNEGSKA (reference sequence). CDR3 coding DNA: TGCAGTGCTAGAGATCGAGTCCCAGCCCGGGAGACCCAGTACTTC. Its protein product is CSARDRVPARETQYF.

This clonotype has a count of ten or more. The chain joins TRBV29-1 to TRBJ2-1, with 7 positions matching TRBD1. The CDR3 runs to 12 residues. CDR1 and CDR2 from the germline V gene are SQVTM and ANQGSEA. The V gene end was trimmed by 6 bases and the J gene end by 8 bases; junction bases not matched to a gene: 7. The DNA for the CDR3 is TGCAGCGTATCTAGACAGGGACATGAGCAGTTCTTC. Translating it yields CSVSRQGHEQFF.

This clonotype was observed at least ten times. This chain links TRBV29-1 with TRBJ2-5; D tentatively fits TRBD1 or TRBD2 (6 bases each). The CDR3 contains 11 residues. The germline CDR1 and CDR2 sequences are SQVTM and ANQGSEA. The CDR3 reads CSLGAGETQYF. For the CDR3, the DNA is TGCAGTCTGGGGGCGGGGGAGACCCAGTACTTC.

In its sample, this clonotype was seen a few times. The rearrangement links TRBV5-8 to TRBJ1-1, with D possibly matching TRBD1 (5 bases). Germline V gene data show CDR1 as SGHTS and CDR2 as YDEGEE. Trimming pared 4 bases from V and 11 bases from J, leaving 15 bases between. CDR3 length: 12 amino acids. The CDR3 DNA reads as TGTGCCAGCAGCCCTTTGGGGGAACTGGCTTTCTTT. Residues: CASSPLGELAFF.

This clonotype has more than one count but fewer than ten. The rearrangement uses TRBV12-3 or TRBV12-4 and TRBJ2-7; possible D gene TRBD2, 5 bases. The V end was cut by 2 bases, the J end by 5 bases, with 13 bases between. This CDR3 region has 14 residues. CDR3 sequence reads: CASSLTLSGDEQYF. For the CDR3, the DNA is TGTGCCAGCAGTTTAACGTTGTCCGGGGACGAGCAGTACTTC.

This clonotype was recorded many times. The V gene is TRBV5-6, the J gene TRBJ2-7; D is perhaps TRBD1 (6 bases). Looked up from germline, CDR1 is SGHDT and CDR2 is YYEEEE. There are 16 residues in the CDR3. Trimming removed 6 bases at V and 3 bases at J, with 22 bases between. CDR3 sequence: CASISHHRDTYYEQYF. Written as DNA, the CDR3 is TGTGCCAGCATCTCCCACCACCGGGACACCTACTACGAGCAGTACTTC.

This clonotype was detected many times. This chain uses TRBV20-1 with TRBJ2-3; D possibly corresponds to TRBD2 (6 bases). Deletions cut 0 bases from V and 6 bases from J, with 13 bases between. This CDR3 is 14 amino acids long. Germline CDR1 DFQATT, CDR2 SNEGSKA (reference sequence). CDR3 region: CSARDVSGPDTQYF. The CDR3 coding sequence is TGCAGTGCTAGAGATGTTAGCGGCCCCGATACGCAGTATTTT.

V is TRBV7-2 and J is TRBJ2-3; the match to TRBD2 covers 8 bases. After removal of 5 bases from V and 7 bases from J, the junction contained 11 bases not matched to a gene. Germline values: CDR1 SGHTA, CDR2 FQGNSA. The length of the CDR3 is 15 residues. Here the CDR3 reads CASSPDGSGSYTQYF. The CDR3 nucleotides read TGTGCCAGCAGCCCGGATGGGAGCGGGAGTTATACGCAGTATTTT.

This clonotype occurred many times. This chain connects TRBV12-3 or TRBV12-4 to TRBJ2-1; 9 nucleotides align to TRBD1. With V trimmed by 7 bases and J by 5 bases, 3 bases remained unmatched. The CDR3 loop spans 13 amino acids. The CDR3 coding sequence is TGTGCCAGCACGAGACAGGGGGACAATGAGCAGTTCTTC. Translated: CASTRQGDNEQFF.

The sample holds a few counts of this clonotype. The V gene is TRBV25-1, the J gene TRBJ2-1; D may be TRBD2 (6 bases). The CDR3 spans 14 residues. V was cut by 3 bases and J by 5 bases, with 11 bases left in between. CDR1 and CDR2 (germline): MGHDK, SYGVNS. The CDR3: CASSDAGSNNEQFF. DNA for the CDR3: TGTGCCAGCAGTGACGCGGGATCCAACAATGAGCAGTTCTTC.

Ten or more counts support this clonotype. V usage is TRBV5-4 and J usage is TRBJ1-1; D gene uncertain. The V end was cut by 0 bases, the J end by 7 bases, with 10 bases between. Germline V gene sequence: CDR1 SGHNT, CDR2 YYREEE (reference sequence). There are 13 residues in the CDR3. The DNA of the CDR3 is TGTGCCAGCAGCTTGGTAGGGTCGAATGAAGCTTTCTTT. Its protein is CASSLVGSNEAFF.